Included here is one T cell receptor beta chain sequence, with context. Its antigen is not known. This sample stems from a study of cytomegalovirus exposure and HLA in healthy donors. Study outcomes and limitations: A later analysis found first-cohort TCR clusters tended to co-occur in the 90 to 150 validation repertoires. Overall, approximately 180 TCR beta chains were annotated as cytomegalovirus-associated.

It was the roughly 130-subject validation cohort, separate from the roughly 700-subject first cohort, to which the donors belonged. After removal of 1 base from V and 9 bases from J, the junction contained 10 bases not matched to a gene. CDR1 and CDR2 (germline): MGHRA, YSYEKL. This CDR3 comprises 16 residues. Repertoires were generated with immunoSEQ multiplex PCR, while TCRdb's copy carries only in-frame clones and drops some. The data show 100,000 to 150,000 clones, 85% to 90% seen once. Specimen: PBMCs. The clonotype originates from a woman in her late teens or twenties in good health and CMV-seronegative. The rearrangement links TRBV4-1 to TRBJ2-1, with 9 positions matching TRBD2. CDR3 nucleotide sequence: TGCGCCAGCAGCCAAGGGGGCGGGGGGGCGCTGCGTGAGCAGTTCTTC. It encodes CASSQGGGGALREQFF.